This TCR beta chain was recovered during a study of Ad26.COV2.S vaccination and SARS-CoV-2 variants (dated by TCRdb to about 2021). In terms of the full investigation: Donors in the vaccine arm were drawn from COV1001, a phase I-IIa trial of Ad26.COV2.S in healthy adults that was multicentre, randomized, double-blind and placebo-controlled. Sequencing of the TCRbeta repertoire served to evaluate the specificity and breadth of SARS-CoV-2-reactive T cell receptors following Ad26.COV2.S vaccination. Ad26.COV2.S was given intramuscularly at 5x10^10 or 1x10^11 viral particles, as a single shot or as two shots 56 days apart. Participants in the trial were split at random into five groups of five each, receiving low-dose or high-dose Ad26.COV2.S once or twice, or else placebo on both occasions. Investigators did not know the trial group allocation while performing experiments and assessing outcomes. The TCR-sequenced set comprised around 30 samples: approximately 20 Ad26.COV2.S vaccine recipients, 5 placebo recipients and 8 SARS-CoV-2 convalescent individuals.

Regarding this clone: Its antigen remains unidentified. No qualities accompany the bases; no much larger clone lies one base away.

TCRbeta CDR3 regions were sequenced with the immunoSEQ Assay. After extraction, genomic DNA underwent amplification by bias-controlled multiplex PCR, followed by high-throughput sequencing. In the original analysis: To quantify the absolute abundance of every unique TCRbeta CDR3 region, sequences were collapsed and filtered. T cell fraction was estimated by normalizing TCRbeta template counts to usable DNA, with usable DNA measured through amplification of reference genes found in all nucleated cells. Repertoire TCRs were annotated as SARS-CoV-2-specific by exact matching of V gene, CDR3 amino acid sequence and J gene to a known reactive TCR set. The reference SARS-CoV-2 TCR set was obtained from MIRA and was filtered for enrichment in COVID-19-positive ImmuneCODE repertoires, whereby public or cross-reactive TCRs were removed. Using the MIRA antigens, annotated TCRs were further analysed by specific ORF or by position within an ORF. Breadth was defined as the number of annotated unique rearrangements divided by the total number of unique productive rearrangements, and depth was defined as the summed frequency of the annotated unique rearrangements. Two-sided Wilcoxon rank-sum tests were applied when comparing TCR breadth between groups. This immuneACCESS table, as held by TCRdb, lists in-frame sequences with V and J called but not all clones. Of the missing ones, under half trace to an unresolved V gene in checked studies; the others have no known cause. Clone size and V and J calls were adopted from that table, with D and trimming inferred from the DNA. The sample has some 300,000 clones on record, about 82% of them singletons. Jointly, the top ten make up 2.1% of the sample.

This specimen's treatment or condition label, interpreted: roughly 18 received Ad26.COV2.S at low or high dose, single or two shots; about 5 received placebo; per-sample allocation not given. Repertoires of vaccine and placebo recipients were sequenced from samples taken on day 63 after the first injection. In Cohort 1b, 25 adults aged 18-55 years were enrolled at a single site in Boston, USA, between 29 July and 7 August 2020. Ad26.COV2.S was a replication-incompetent adenovirus type 26 vector that expressed a prefusion-stabilized SARS-CoV-2 spike protein derived from the original Wuhan strain. The germline V gene specifies MNHEY as CDR1 and SVGAGI as CDR2. Relative to germline, V is 2 bases shorter and J is 0 bases shorter, with 5 bases between their ends. The CDR3 runs 15 amino acids, cysteine and phenylalanine included. Only CDR3 DNA remains: 45 bases, in frame from the first base. General study outcomes and caveats: The authors noted that total T cell responses may have been underestimated by the TCR breadth and depth analyses. The study lacked the statistical power to compare responses across vaccine doses or regimens. After vaccination, substantial breadth of spike-specific CD8+ and CD4+ T cell responses was reported. Higher spike-specific TCR breadth was observed in Ad26.COV2.S recipients than in placebo recipients (P = 0.0014). Non-spike TCR breadth was comparable between vaccine and placebo recipients, consistent with the vaccine containing only spike.

The specimen was peripheral blood, collected in a trial of Ad26.COV2.S vaccine versus placebo. The source of this sequence is a person between 18 and 65 years old who received the Ad26.COV2.S COVID-19 vaccine or a placebo. This sequence uses TRBV6-5 and TRBJ1-6; possibly the D gene is TRBD1, per 5 matching bases. DNA sequence: TGTGCCAGCAGTTACGACAGCTCCTATAATTCACCCCTCCACTTT. This sequence encodes CASSYDSSYNSPLHF.